These 10 T cell receptor beta chains were all obtained from the same sample, sequenced in a study of blood T cell repertoires in COVID-19. Sequencing was performed with immunoSEQ multiplex PCR; in TCRdb, only in-frame clones are kept and a portion is missing. In the table there are 30,000 to 35,000 clones, around 82% of which are singletons. Sequencing was done on a sample of peripheral blood. Source of these receptors: a man over 45 with acute or convalescent COVID-19.

The gene calls are TRBV28 and TRBJ2-1, with 7 bases fitting TRBD1. Trimming at V came to 6 bases and at J to 7 bases, leaving 12 bases not matched to a gene. The germline CDR1 and CDR2 sequences are MDHEN and SYDVKM. The CDR3 extends over 15 amino acids. CDR3 amino acids: CASSETTGSVNEQFF. The DNA of the CDR3 is TGTGCCAGCAGCGAGACGACAGGGTCGGTTAATGAGCAGTTCTTC.

The chain couples TRBV7-9 to TRBJ2-1; 7 bases match TRBD2. J was trimmed by 4 bases and V by 10 bases; bases with no gene match: 7. Germline V gene data show CDR1 as SEHNR and CDR2 as FQNEAQ (reference sequence). The CDR3 loop spans 13 amino acids. The CDR3 is CATTGTIYNEQFF. CDR3 nucleotides: TGTGCCACCACCGGGACTATTTACAATGAGCAGTTCTTC.

The CDR3 DNA reads TGTGCCAGCAGATTCGGTGCGGACTACGAGCAGTACTTC. Translation gives CASRFGADYEQYF. This chain uses TRBV6-5 with TRBJ2-7; D is uncertain. Deletions cut 6 bases from V and 3 bases from J, with 12 bases between. Looked up from germline, CDR1 is MNHEY and CDR2 is SVGAGI. CDR3 size: 13 residues.

This chain connects TRBV12-2 to TRBJ2-5; the table gives TRBD1 as D, unverified against the DNA. TRBV12-2 is a pseudogene. This CDR3 has 13 residues. CDR3 region: CASRPRQEETQYF. The DNA for the CDR3 is TGTGCAAGTCGCCCTCGACAGGAAGAGACCCAGTACTTC.

CDR3 DNA: TGCGCCCGCTGCCGGGTGGAGTACTTC. Its translation is CARCRVEYF. The gene calls are TRBV5-1 and TRBJ2-7; D is unclear. V lost 10 bases and J 11 bases, leaving 13 bases between the germline ends. The CDR3 runs 9 residues. CDR1 is SGHRS and CDR2 is YFSETQ in the germline V gene.

The CDR3 here is CASSPSSPYQPQHF. The CDR3 bases are TGTGCCAGCAGTCCGTCAAGCCCCTATCAGCCCCAGCATTTT. The chain couples TRBV6-5 to TRBJ1-5; unclear D gene. Trimming stripped 5 bases from V and 5 bases from J, with 13 bases between. CDR3 length: 14 amino acids. Germline CDR1 reads MNHEY; CDR2 reads SVGAGI.

The chain is built from TRBV6-2 or TRBV6-3 and TRBJ1-5; D ambiguous. Trimming cost V 5 bases and J 0 bases, with 14 bases left between them. Germline CDR1 MNHEY, CDR2 SVGEGT. This CDR3 has 16 amino acids. The CDR3 loop is CASSNRGSYSNQPQHF. Written as DNA, the CDR3 is TGTGCCAGCAGTAACCGGGGATCATATAGCAATCAGCCCCAGCATTTT.

This rearrangement joins TRBV6-1 to TRBJ1-5; D is perhaps TRBD1 (5 bases). The ends were cut back, 3 bases at V and 5 bases at J, with 8 bases in the middle. CDR1 is MNHNS, CDR2 SASEGT, per germline. The CDR3 sequence is 13 residues long. The chain's CDR3 is CASSDRVDQPQHF. For the CDR3, the DNA is TGTGCCAGCAGTGACAGGGTCGATCAGCCCCAGCATTTT.

The rearrangement uses TRBV21-1 and TRBJ2-7; TRBD2 is taken as the D call from the table, unchecked against the DNA. TRBV21-1 is reported as a pseudogene. The CDR3 runs to 15 residues. CDR3 region: CASSKWRGKSYEQYF. The CDR3, as DNA: TGTGCCAGCAGCAAATGGAGAGGGAAGTCCTACGAGCAGTACTTC.

V gene TRBV5-6 combines with J gene TRBJ2-7, with 7 bases fitting TRBD1. The CDR3 consists of 13 residues. Looked up from germline, CDR1 is SGHDT and CDR2 is YYEEEE. V lost 4 bases, J lost 2 bases, and 3 bases stayed unmatched. In DNA form, the CDR3 reads TGTGCCAGCAGCCCACAGGGGACCTACGAGCAGTACTTC. Encoded protein: CASSPQGTYEQYF.